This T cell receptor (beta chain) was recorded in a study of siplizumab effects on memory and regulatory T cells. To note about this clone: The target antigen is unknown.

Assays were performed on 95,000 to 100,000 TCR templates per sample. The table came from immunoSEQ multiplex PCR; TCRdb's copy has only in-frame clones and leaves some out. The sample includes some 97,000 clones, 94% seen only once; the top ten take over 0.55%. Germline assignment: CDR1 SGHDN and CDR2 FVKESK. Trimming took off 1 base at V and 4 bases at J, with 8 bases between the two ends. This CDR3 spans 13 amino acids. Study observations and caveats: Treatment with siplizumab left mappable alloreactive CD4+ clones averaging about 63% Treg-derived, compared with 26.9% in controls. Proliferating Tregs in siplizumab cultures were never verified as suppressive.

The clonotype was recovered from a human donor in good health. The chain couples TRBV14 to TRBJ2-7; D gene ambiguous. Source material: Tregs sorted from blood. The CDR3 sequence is CASSQGRVYEQYF. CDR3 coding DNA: TGTGCCAGCAGCCAAGGACGGGTGTACGAGCAGTACTTC.